The rows below give T cell receptor beta chains drawn from one sample of a study of control samples from healthy donors and cancer patients. The method was immunoSEQ multiplex PCR; TCRdb's version includes in-frame clones alone and lacks a portion of them. The sample consists of just over 50,000 clones, around nine tenths of them appearing once. Sequencing used PBMCs. These receptors were obtained from a man aged 45 to 65 with head and neck cancer. Each CDR3 is given with its conserved first and last residue. The D gene is left open where the match is weak. Clone size is shown for a subset of rows, as once, few, many or a class of expanded clone.

>14|TRBV5-5|TRBJ2-5|NA|NA
CASSLAGNQETQYF
TGTGCCAGCAGCTTGGCCGGGAACCAAGAGACCCAGTACTTC
>15|TRBV5-6|TRBJ1-1|NA|NA
CASSLGGRINTEAFF
TGTGCCAGCAGCTTGGGTGGGAGAATAAACACTGAAGCTTTCTTT
>13|TRBV18|TRBJ1-2|NA|NA
CASSPGARYGYTF
TGTGCCAGCTCACCAGGGGCTCGCTATGGCTACACCTTC
>15|TRBV11-2|TRBJ2-5|NA|NA
CASSLGGGLSETQYF
TGTGCCAGCAGCTTAGGGGGGGGGCTATCAGAGACCCAGTACTTC
>14|TRBV5-1|TRBJ2-1|few|TRBD1
CASSWVLRGNEQFF
TGCGCCAGCAGCTGGGTACTCAGGGGGAATGAGCAGTTCTTC
>12|TRBV29-1|TRBJ2-7|NA|NA
CSWSSFGDEQYF
TGCAGCTGGTCGTCGTTCGGGGACGAGCAGTACTTC
>14|TRBV29-1|TRBJ2-2|NA|TRBD2
CSVEAAGGSGELFF
TGCAGCGTTGAAGCAGCGGGAGGGTCTGGGGAGCTGTTTTTT
>15|TRBV18|TRBJ1-4|NA|NA
CASSPQLTTNEKLFF
TGTGCCAGCTCACCACAGCTCACAACTAATGAAAAACTGTTTTTT
>15|TRBV28|TRBJ1-2|many|NA
CASSYHKGSSYGYTF
TGTGCCAGCAGTTACCACAAGGGGTCTAGCTATGGCTACACCTTC
>16|TRBV19|TRBJ2-1|NA|TRBD2
CASSIGLAGLYNEQFF
TGTGCCAGTAGTATCGGGCTAGCGGGACTATACAATGAGCAGTTCTTC
>13|TRBV7-9|TRBJ2-2|NA|NA
CASSFDSAGELFF
TGTGCCAGCAGCTTCGACAGCGCCGGGGAGCTGTTTTTT
>15|TRBV6-4|TRBJ2-1|NA|TRBD2
CASRREAGGPDEQFF
TGTGCCAGCAGACGAGAAGCGGGAGGGCCGGATGAGCAGTTCTTC
>11|TRBV7-9|TRBJ2-1|few|NA
CASSGPNRAFF
TGTGCCAGCAGCGGGCCCAATCGTGCGTTCTTC
>12|TRBV30|TRBJ1-2|NA|TRBD1
CAWSPGQYGYTF
TGTGCCTGGAGTCCGGGACAGTATGGCTACACCTTC
>15|TRBV9|TRBJ1-4|NA|NA
CASSRGWLANEKLFF
TGTGCCAGCTCGAGAGGTTGGTTGGCTAATGAAAAACTGTTTTTT
>16|TRBV6-2/TRBV6-3|TRBJ2-1|NA|NA
CASSYELPNSYNEQFF
TGTGCCAGCAGTTACGAACTGCCAAACTCCTACAATGAGCAGTTCTTC
>16|TRBV4-3|TRBJ1-3|NA|NA
CASSQDQKGPGNTIYF
TGCGCCAGCAGCCAAGATCAGAAAGGCCCTGGAAACACCATATATTTT
>17|TRBV11-2|TRBJ2-2|NA|TRBD2
CASSLTPAGGVTGELFF
TGTGCCAGCAGCTTAACCCCTGCGGGAGGGGTCACCGGGGAGCTGTTTTTT
>13|TRBV10-3|TRBJ2-7|NA|TRBD2
CAMSGGVSYEQYF
TGTGCCATGAGCGGGGGGGTCTCCTACGAGCAGTACTTC
>15|TRBV9|TRBJ1-6|NA|NA
CASSVGGGALKPLHF
TGTGCCAGCAGCGTAGGAGGGGGGGCGCTTAAACCCCTCCACTTT
>13|TRBV27|TRBJ2-7|NA|NA
CASTPGPLLEQYF
TGTGCCAGCACCCCCGGGCCCCTCCTCGAGCAGTACTTC
>14|TRBV7-2|TRBJ1-2|NA|TRBD1
CASSRGQGGYGYTF
TGTGCCAGCAGTCGTGGACAGGGAGGCTATGGCTACACCTTC
>15|TRBV7-9|TRBJ2-3|NA|NA
CASSLLLGLTDTQYF
TGTGCCAGCAGCTTGCTTTTAGGGCTCACAGATACGCAGTATTTT
>17|TRBV12-1|TRBJ2-7|few|NA
CASSSLRGDGSSYEQYF
TGTGCCAGCAGCTCTTTAAGGGGGGACGGGTCATCCTACGAGCAGTACTTC
>16|TRBV30|TRBJ1-2|NA|TRBD1
CAWRNPGQLSNYGYTF
TGTGCCTGGAGGAACCCGGGACAGCTTTCAAACTATGGCTACACCTTC
>13|TRBV7-2|TRBJ2-3|NA|NA
CASSLEEGDTQYF
TGTGCCAGCAGCTTAGAGGAAGGAGATACGCAGTATTTT
>14|TRBV7-9|TRBJ2-7|NA|NA
CASSLAGTLYEQYF
TGTGCCAGCAGCTTAGCGGGAACTCTCTACGAGCAGTACTTC
>13|TRBV30|TRBJ2-7|NA|NA
CASEGRGSYEQYF
TGTGCCTCTGAAGGAAGGGGCAGCTACGAGCAGTACTTC
>14|TRBV2|TRBJ2-7|NA|TRBD2
CASSVVLAGGEQYF
TGTGCCAGCAGTGTAGTACTAGCGGGAGGCGAGCAGTACTTC